These 30 T cell receptor beta chains share one sample of origin, sequenced in a study of blood T cell repertoires in COVID-19. Only in-frame clones appear in the TCRdb table, and some are missing; sequencing was by immunoSEQ multiplex PCR. The sample includes a few hundred thousand clones, 85% to 90% of them seen just once. The sequencing sample was made of PBMCs or T cells enriched from blood (not recorded which). Receptors were obtained from a woman younger than 35 in a cohort exposed to, infected with or recovered from COVID-19 (not recorded which).

This chain connects TRBV6-5 to TRBJ1-1, with unresolved D. This CDR3 is 13 amino acids long. Trimming removed 4 bases at V and 4 bases at J, with 10 bases between. Germline V gene lookup returns CDR1 MNHEY and CDR2 SVGAGI. CDR3 amino acids: CASSLEEGTEAFF. The DNA for the CDR3 is TGTGCCAGCAGTTTGGAAGAGGGCACTGAAGCTTTCTTT.

This rearrangement joins TRBV28 to TRBJ1-5, with D uncertain. Germline CDR1 reads MDHEN; CDR2 reads SYDVKM. The CDR3 extends over 12 amino acids. The germline V and J ends were trimmed by 7 bases and 2 bases, with 6 bases remaining between them. The CDR3 loop is CASNPGNQPQHF. The CDR3 DNA follows: TGTGCCAGCAATCCGGGCAATCAGCCCCAGCATTTT.

J is TRBJ2-2 and V is TRBV24-1; no clear D. The CDR3 covers 15 residues. Germline loops: CDR1 KGHDR, CDR2 SFDVKD. The V end lost 6 bases, the J end lost 3 bases, and 13 bases lay between the germline ends. The CDR3 sequence is CATSLETADTGELFF. CDR3 DNA: TGTGCCACCAGTTTAGAGACGGCGGACACCGGGGAGCTGTTTTTT.

This chain uses TRBV29-1 with TRBJ1-1; the match to TRBD1 covers 8 bases. J lost 1 base, V lost 0 bases, and 10 bases had no gene match. Germline CDR1 and CDR2: SQVTM and ANQGSEA. The CDR3 length is 17 residues. The DNA of the CDR3 is TGCAGCGTTGAAGATCGACCCCAGGACAGGGAGAACACTGAAGCTTTCTTT. It yields the protein CSVEDRPQDRENTEAFF.

V usage is TRBV25-1 and J usage is TRBJ2-7; tentatively, D is TRBD2 (6 bases). Germline V gives CDR1 MGHDK, CDR2 SYGVNS. The CDR3 covers 14 residues. Trimming cost V 9 bases and J 6 bases, with 21 bases left between them. The CDR3 loop is CARHVLRGGSEQYF. The DNA of the CDR3 is TGTGCCAGACACGTCTTGCGGGGCGGGTCCGAGCAGTACTTC.

The chain carries TRBV5-4 and TRBJ1-1; 7 bases fit TRBD1. Germline assignment: CDR1 SGHNT and CDR2 YYREEE (reference sequence). V lost 0 bases, J lost 7 bases, and 3 bases stayed unmatched. This CDR3 is 13 amino acids long. CDR3 nucleotide sequence: TGTGCCAGCAGCTTGGACCGGGACAGTGAAGCTTTCTTT. This sequence encodes CASSLDRDSEAFF.

This clone was seen only a few times. The chain carries TRBV19 and TRBJ1-1, with TRBD1 matching 9 bases. J lost 3 bases, V lost 6 bases, and 5 bases had no gene match. Per the germline V gene, CDR1 is LNHDA and CDR2 is SQIVND (reference sequence). The CDR3 extends over 14 amino acids. The CDR3 spells CASSQTGGYTEAFF. In nucleotides, the CDR3 is TGTGCCAGTAGCCAAACAGGGGGCTACACTGAAGCTTTCTTT.

This clone appeared once. The genes are TRBV19 and TRBJ1-1; D ambiguous. Trimming stripped 9 bases from V and 2 bases from J, with 10 bases between. This CDR3 comprises 12 residues. Per germline, CDR1 LNHDA and CDR2 SQIVND (reference sequence). The CDR3 region is CASCHSNTEAFF. The CDR3 DNA sequence: TGTGCCAGCTGTCATAGTAACACTGAAGCTTTCTTT.

The genes are TRBV7-2 and TRBJ1-2; 7 nucleotides match TRBD1. Germline V gene lookup returns CDR1 SGHTA and CDR2 FQGNSA. CDR3 size: 14 residues. Trimming took 5 bases from V and 8 from J; bases not matched to a gene: 11. The CDR3 coding sequence is TGTGCCAGCAGCCAAACCCCGACAGGGCTAGGCTACACCTTC. Protein sequence: CASSQTPTGLGYTF.

CDR3 in amino acids: CASSLDRSSYNEQFF. The CDR3 nucleotides are TGTGCCAGCAGCCTCGACAGGAGCTCCTACAATGAGCAGTTCTTC. The chain has TRBV3-1 (or the pseudogene TRBV3-2) and TRBJ2-1, with D maybe TRBD1 (6 bases). This CDR3 is built from 15 residues. V gave up 4 bases and J gave up 0 bases, with 10 bases separating them. Germline CDR1 reads LGHDT; CDR2 reads YNNKEL (reference sequence).

V usage is TRBV9 and J usage is TRBJ2-3; 12 bases agree with TRBD2. V lost 2 bases, J lost 6 bases, and 4 bases stayed unmatched. Germline CDR1 is SGDLS and CDR2 is YYNGEE. The CDR3 contains 15 residues. CDR3: CASSVQGLAGDTQYF. The CDR3 nucleotides are TGTGCCAGCAGCGTGCAAGGACTAGCGGGGGATACGCAGTATTTT. The full variable domain, its missing parts supplied by reference TRBV9 and TRBJ2-3, is DSGVTQTPKHLITATGQRVTLRCSPRSGDLSVYWYQQSLDQGLQFLIQYYNGEERAKGNILERFSAQQFPDLHSELNLSSLELGDSALYFCASSVQGLAGDTQYFGPGTRLTVL.

The chain carries TRBV14 and TRBJ2-7; 7 bases match TRBD2. Per the germline V gene, CDR1 is SGHDN and CDR2 is FVKESK. J gave up 0 bases and V 1 base, and 6 bases lay outside the gene matches. The CDR3 spans 16 residues. CDR3 in amino acids: CASSQASGTISYEQYF. Here the CDR3 DNA reads TGTGCCAGCAGCCAAGCGTCGGGGACTATCTCCTACGAGCAGTACTTC.

The chain is built from TRBV6-2 or TRBV6-3 and TRBJ1-5; 7 nucleotides line up with TRBD1. CDR1 and CDR2 from the germline V gene are MNHEY and SVGEGT. Trimming cost V 6 bases and J 4 bases; bases outside gene matches: 9. The CDR3 consists of 15 residues. The CDR3: CASSPTGSRNQPQHF. DNA for the CDR3: TGTGCCAGCAGCCCGACAGGGAGTAGGAATCAGCCCCAGCATTTT.

As concerns this clone: This same CDR3 is encoded by further DNA sequences in the sample. The chain carries TRBV18 and TRBJ1-4; the D gene is possibly TRBD1 (6 bases). In germline, CDR1 is KGHSH, CDR2 LQKENI. The V end was cut by 0 bases, the J end by 2 bases, with 10 bases between. CDR3 length equals 16 residues. The CDR3, as DNA: TGTGCCAGCTCACCACCGACAGGTGGGACTAATGAAAAACTGTTTTTT. As protein: CASSPPTGGTNEKLFF.

This clone was observed once. The rearrangement joins TRBV13 to TRBJ1-4; D is possibly TRBD1 (5 bases). CDR1 is PRHDT and CDR2 is FYEKMQ in the germline V gene (reference sequence). The CDR3 length is 17 residues. The germline V and J ends were trimmed by 3 bases and 0 bases, with 14 bases remaining between them. The CDR3 spells CASSFRGPRATNEKLFF. The CDR3 nucleotides read TGTGCCAGCAGCTTTCGCGGCCCCAGGGCAACTAATGAAAAACTGTTTTTT.

The chain is built from TRBV7-3 and TRBJ2-2, with TRBD2 matching 8 bases. Germline V gene lookup returns CDR1 SGHTA and CDR2 FQGTGA. V trimming: 3 bases; J trimming: 1 base; junction bases outside the gene matches: 1. The CDR3 length is 15 residues. The CDR3 spells CASSFSGENTGELFF. CDR3 nucleotide sequence: TGTGCCAGCAGCTTTAGCGGGGAGAACACCGGGGAGCTGTTTTTT. The full variable domain, in which reference TRBV7-3 and TRBJ2-2 provide the parts outside the CDR3, is GAGVSQTPSNKVTEKGKYVELRCDPISGHTALYWYRQSLGQGPEFLIYFQGTGAADDSGLPNDRFFAVRPEGSVSTLKIQRTERGDSAVYLCASSFSGENTGELFFGEGSRLTVL.

The rearrangement uses TRBV4-2 and TRBJ2-1; 8 nucleotides line up with TRBD2. Looked up from germline, CDR1 is LGHNA and CDR2 is YNFKEQ. There are 17 residues in the CDR3. V was clipped by 0 bases and J by 8 bases; unmatched bases: 12. CDR3 region: CASSQESPGLVMDEQFF. As DNA, the CDR3 is TGTGCCAGCAGCCAAGAAAGCCCGGGACTAGTTATGGATGAGCAGTTCTTC.

The chain combines TRBV2 with TRBJ1-2; TRBD1 matches at 12 bases. This CDR3 has 15 residues. The germline gives CDR1 SNHLY, CDR2 FYNNEI. Unmatched junction bases numbered 8, after V lost 6 bases and J lost 6 bases. In DNA form, the CDR3 reads TGTGCCAGCAGGGAGGGGACAGGGGGCGCCCATGGCTACACCTTC. Its translation is CASREGTGGAHGYTF.

This chain joins TRBV11-2 and TRBJ2-7; D gene ambiguous. In germline, CDR1 is SGHAT, CDR2 FQNNGV. CDR3 size: 14 residues. V lost 4 bases to trimming and J lost 1 base, with 11 bases between them. Written as DNA, the CDR3 is TGTGCCAGCAGCTCGGCAGGCCCATCCTACGAGCAGTACTTC. Translated: CASSSAGPSYEQYF.

The chain carries TRBV9 and TRBJ1-6; the D gene is possibly TRBD1 (5 bases). Looked up from germline, CDR1 is SGDLS and CDR2 is YYNGEE. This CDR3 comprises 16 residues. Trimming cost V 0 bases and J 8 bases, with 15 bases left between them. CDR3 nucleotide sequence: TGTGCCAGCAGCGTAGAAGGAGGGGCCGGAGATTCACCCCTCCACTTT. This encodes CASSVEGGAGDSPLHF.

V gene TRBV7-9 combines with J gene TRBJ2-1, with 8 bases identical to TRBD2. After removal of 5 bases from V and 4 bases from J, the junction contained 10 bases not matched to a gene. The CDR3 runs 16 residues. Per the germline V gene, CDR1 is SEHNR and CDR2 is FQNEAQ (reference sequence). The chain's CDR3 is CASSQVPSGLYNEQFF. CDR3 bases: TGTGCCAGCAGCCAAGTCCCTAGCGGGCTTTACAATGAGCAGTTCTTC.

This chain connects TRBV28 to TRBJ2-7; no clear D. Germline lookup yields CDR1 MDHEN and CDR2 SYDVKM. Between the trimmed V and J ends, which lost 2 bases and 1 base, there was a span of 12 bases. CDR3 length equals 15 residues. The CDR3: CASSLGGSHSYEQYF. CDR3 DNA: TGTGCCAGCAGTTTAGGTGGCTCTCATTCCTACGAGCAGTACTTC.

This clone came up once. The chain carries TRBV4-1 and TRBJ1-2; D perhaps matches TRBD1 (5 bases). V lost 1 base and J lost 2, with 8 bases in between. Germline V CDR1 and CDR2: MGHRA, YSYEKL. This CDR3 has 14 residues. CDR3 DNA: TGCGCCAGCAGCCAAGCGACAGAAAACTATGGCTACACCTTC. Amino acids: CASSQATENYGYTF.

The CDR3 spells CASSLSSDYGYTF. The CDR3 DNA is TGTGCCAGCAGTTTATCGTCTGACTATGGCTACACCTTC. The chain joins TRBV27 to TRBJ1-2, with no clear D. V was cut by 0 bases and J by 3 bases, with 5 bases left in between. This CDR3 region has 13 residues. Looked up from germline, CDR1 is MNHEY and CDR2 is SMNVEV (reference sequence).

The chain is built from TRBV5-4 and TRBJ2-7; 7 bases are shared with TRBD1. J gave up 2 bases and V 2 bases, and 1 base lay outside the gene matches. Germline loops: CDR1 SGHNT, CDR2 YYREEE (reference sequence). The CDR3 length is 13 residues. In nucleotides, the CDR3 is TGTGCCAGCAGCTTTGGGACAGCCTACGAGCAGTACTTC. Amino acids: CASSFGTAYEQYF.

The rearrangement uses TRBV2 and TRBJ2-7, with 7 bases matching TRBD1. Germline CDR1 reads SNHLY; CDR2 reads FYNNEI. The CDR3 has 16 residues. V lost 8 bases to trimming and J lost 4 bases; unmatched junction nucleotides: 17. CDR3 sequence: CASADYLQGVIYEQYF. In nucleotides, the CDR3 is TGTGCCAGCGCCGACTACCTCCAGGGGGTGATTTACGAGCAGTACTTC.

In this sample, this clone turned up once. The V and J genes are TRBV6-4 and TRBJ1-5; TRBD1 matches at 9 bases. V shed 6 bases, J shed 7 bases, and the junction held 7 bases outside the gene matches. The CDR3 totals 14 residues. Germline V gene lookup returns CDR1 MRHNA and CDR2 SNTAGT. CDR3 DNA sequence: TGTGCCAGCAGGCACAGGACAGGGGAACAGCCCCAGCATTTT. Its translation: CASRHRTGEQPQHF.

V gene TRBV7-9 combines with J gene TRBJ2-7; TRBD2 matches at 10 bases. CDR1 and CDR2 (germline): SEHNR, FQNEAQ (reference sequence). With V trimmed by 4 bases and J by 2 bases, 11 bases remained unmatched. CDR3 length: 17 residues. CDR3 residues: CASSYGGVAGGTYEQYF. The CDR3 region has the DNA TGTGCCAGCAGCTATGGCGGGGTAGCGGGAGGTACCTACGAGCAGTACTTC.

V is TRBV28 and J is TRBJ1-2; D gene uncertain. V lost 5 bases, J lost 7 bases, and 14 bases lay in between. This CDR3 has 13 residues. The germline CDR1 and CDR2 sequences are MDHEN and SYDVKM. The CDR3 DNA reads TGTGCCAGCAGTGCGGACGAGGCGGGTGGCTACACCTTC. This gives the protein CASSADEAGGYTF.

The chain couples TRBV7-2 to TRBJ1-2, with D possibly TRBD1 on 5 matching bases. CDR1 and CDR2 from the germline V gene are SGHTA and FQGNSA. The CDR3 spans 14 residues. Trimming stripped 11 bases from V and 2 bases from J, with 18 bases between. CDR3: CAYPGPGDNYGYTF. DNA for the CDR3: TGTGCCTATCCCGGTCCGGGGGACAACTATGGCTACACCTTC.